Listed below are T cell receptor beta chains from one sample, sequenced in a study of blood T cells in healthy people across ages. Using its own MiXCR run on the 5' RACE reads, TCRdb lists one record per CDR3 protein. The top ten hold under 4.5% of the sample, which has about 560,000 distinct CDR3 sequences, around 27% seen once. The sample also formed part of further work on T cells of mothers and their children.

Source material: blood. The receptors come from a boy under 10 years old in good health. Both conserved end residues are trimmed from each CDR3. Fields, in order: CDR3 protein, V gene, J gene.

CDR3: SATGTGTEAF; V: TRBV20-1; J: TRBJ1-1
CDR3: ASSLDQGGAEAF; V: TRBV12-3/TRBV12-4; J: TRBJ1-1
CDR3: ASSLLGRVRGETQY; V: TRBV18; J: TRBJ2-5
CDR3: ASQSSGANVLT; V: TRBV7-9; J: TRBJ2-6
CDR3: SARGLGPSNEKLF; V: TRBV20-1; J: TRBJ1-4
CDR3: ASSPGQAGNTIY; V: TRBV5-1; J: TRBJ1-3
CDR3: ASMASGTTTRGEQF; V: TRBV5-6; J: -
CDR3: ASSQARLGGSDTQY; V: TRBV4-1; J: TRBJ2-3
CDR3: ASSPGGGQNTEAF; V: TRBV7-8; J: TRBJ1-1
CDR3: AISDGLAGASGANVLT; V: TRBV10-3; J: TRBJ2-6
CDR3: SARTGVSTEAF; V: TRBV20-1; J: TRBJ1-1
CDR3: ASSSSGAGYNEQF; V: TRBV7-9; J: -
CDR3: ASSLGQGFAEAQY; V: TRBV5-1; J: TRBJ2-5
CDR3: ASSSRRLAGASSYNEQF; V: TRBV13; J: TRBJ2-1
CDR3: ASSLQGPSSNEQF; V: TRBV5-1; J: -
CDR3: ATSRVEGSQETQY; V: TRBV15; J: TRBJ2-5
CDR3: ASRTSGDEQY; V: TRBV2; J: TRBJ2-7
CDR3: ASSFDPGQTENEKLF; V: TRBV28; J: TRBJ1-4
CDR3: ASSPLSSGGVNEQF; V: TRBV7-2; J: TRBJ2-1
CDR3: ASISGTRGNEQF; V: TRBV28; J: TRBJ2-1
CDR3: ASSYILRPSGLETQY; V: TRBV14; J: TRBJ2-5
CDR3: ASSRLLPGELF; V: TRBV7-9; J: TRBJ2-2
CDR3: ASSTKGRLPIRKQY; V: TRBV11-2; J: TRBJ2-7
CDR3: SAPRGSGNNEQF; V: TRBV20-1; J: -
CDR3: ASIRGGPHNEQF; V: TRBV27; J: TRBJ2-1
CDR3: ASSQVRGPYQETQY; V: TRBV14; J: TRBJ2-5
CDR3: SVRDRGAQETQY; V: TRBV29-1; J: TRBJ2-5
CDR3: ASSESGVNYQPQH; V: TRBV2; J: TRBJ1-5
CDR3: SARGVWYNEQF; V: TRBV20-1; J: -
CDR3: ASSYGRGTGNTIY; V: TRBV6-5; J: TRBJ1-3
CDR3: AVGADSTLGQY; V: TRBV10-3; J: TRBJ2-7
CDR3: ASSFFLAGGQETQY; V: TRBV12-3/TRBV12-4; J: TRBJ2-5
CDR3: SARSRIGSPEQY; V: TRBV20-1; J: -
CDR3: ASSLSDRPGQETQY; V: TRBV7-2; J: TRBJ2-5
CDR3: SARRADTQY; V: TRBV29-1; J: TRBJ2-3
CDR3: ASSLSPTSGGTQY; V: TRBV5-1; J: TRBJ2-5
CDR3: SARDLGTAVYEQF; V: TRBV20-1; J: TRBJ2-1
CDR3: ASSGYRGGGPNTGELF; V: TRBV9; J: TRBJ2-2
CDR3: ASKPPGPSSYNEQF; V: TRBV7-9; J: TRBJ2-1
CDR3: ATSREYQLEREQY; V: TRBV15; J: TRBJ2-7
CDR3: ASSLDISGQETQY; V: TRBV7-8; J: TRBJ2-5
CDR3: ASSVQGLGEKLF; V: TRBV5-1; J: TRBJ1-4
CDR3: SAGPAQETQY; V: TRBV20-1; J: TRBJ2-5
CDR3: SATPLAGAPITDTQY; V: TRBV20-1; J: TRBJ2-3
CDR3: SATGLGTDTQY; V: TRBV29-1; J: TRBJ2-3
CDR3: ASSGGTVNTEAF; V: TRBV5-6; J: TRBJ1-1
CDR3: ASSQNTGGVRGETQY; V: TRBV12-3/TRBV12-4; J: TRBJ2-5
CDR3: ASSQASCRAGGYT; V: TRBV4-3; J: TRBJ1-2
CDR3: SASGLNPEKLF; V: TRBV20-1; J: TRBJ1-4
CDR3: ASSFDVETQY; V: TRBV7-9; J: TRBJ2-5
CDR3: ASSLGLAGLETQY; V: TRBV11-2; J: TRBJ2-5
CDR3: AISPSGTSTDTQY; V: TRBV6-5; J: TRBJ2-3
CDR3: ASSLIGGGMPDTQY; V: TRBV7-3; J: TRBJ2-3
CDR3: ASRQAGRRGNTIY; V: TRBV6-5; J: TRBJ1-3